The 18 T cell receptor beta chains reported below all come from one sample, sequenced in a study of shared clonotypes between healthy human individuals. The protocol was immunoSEQ multiplex PCR, while the TCRdb copy is restricted to in-frame clones and leaves out a portion. In the table there are approximately 2.5 million clones, 93% of which are singletons. Sequenced sample: naive CD4+ T cells from PBMCs. This sample's subset: CD45RA+ positively selected. These TCRs come from a young man in good health. Some clones in this sample may be carry-over from other donors' samples.

The chain joins TRBV2 to TRBJ2-1; the match to TRBD2 covers 10 bases. Germline lookup yields CDR1 SNHLY and CDR2 FYNNEI. This CDR3 comprises 14 residues. With 3 bases clipped from V and 6 bases from J, the junction kept 2 bases outside the gene matches. The CDR3 spells CASSDTSGTNEQFF. For the CDR3, the DNA is TGTGCCAGCAGTGACACTAGCGGGACCAATGAGCAGTTCTTC. Full variable domain (remainder filled in from reference TRBV2 and TRBJ2-1): EPEVTQTPSHQVTQMGQEVILRCVPISNHLYFYWYRQILGQKVEFLVSFYNNEISEKSEIFDDQFSVERPDGSNFTLKIRSTKLEDSAMYFCASSDTSGTNEQFFGPGTRLTVL.

J is TRBJ2-7 and V is TRBV9, with 13 bases identical to TRBD2. CDR1 and CDR2 (germline): SGDLS, YYNGEE. CDR3 length equals 14 residues. Trimming cost V 3 bases and J 6 bases; bases outside gene matches: 3. CDR3 coding DNA: TGTGCCAGCAGCGCCAGGACTAGCGGGAGCGAGCAGTACTTC. This encodes CASSARTSGSEQYF. Together with reference TRBV9 and TRBJ2-7, the CDR3 gives the full variable domain: DSGVTQTPKHLITATGQRVTLRCSPRSGDLSVYWYQQSLDQGLQFLIQYYNGEERAKGNILERFSAQQFPDLHSELNLSSLELGDSALYFCASSARTSGSEQYFGPGTRLTVT.

V is TRBV5-1 and J is TRBJ2-7; 8 bases align to TRBD1. Unmatched junction bases numbered 5, after V lost 4 bases and J lost 2 bases. CDR3 size: 14 residues. The germline V gene has CDR1 SGHRS and CDR2 YFSETQ. CDR3 sequence (DNA): TGCGCCAGCAGCCGCTTGACAGGGGCCTACGAGCAGTACTTC. This sequence encodes CASSRLTGAYEQYF.

This chain joins TRBV7-2 and TRBJ1-1, with TRBD1 as a possible D gene (6 bases). The germline gives CDR1 SGHTA, CDR2 FQGNSA. This CDR3 comprises 14 residues. Deletions cut 2 bases from V and 6 bases from J, with 13 bases between. CDR3 loop: CASSLKTGWAEAFF. The CDR3 DNA reads TGTGCCAGCAGCTTAAAGACAGGTTGGGCTGAAGCTTTCTTT.

The chain uses TRBV30 and TRBJ1-2, with D uncertain. Trimming removed 1 base from V and 0 bases from J, with 9 bases in between. This CDR3 has 14 residues. Germline V gene lookup returns CDR1 GTSNPN and CDR2 SVGIG (reference sequence). In nucleotides, the CDR3 is TGTGCCTGGAGTGGCCTCGGAACTAACTATGGCTACACCTTC. This codes for CAWSGLGTNYGYTF.

The chain recombines TRBV7-2 with TRBJ2-2, with D tentatively TRBD1 (5 bases). Germline-derived CDR1 and CDR2 are SGHTA and FQGNSA. The V and J ends lost 4 bases and 0 bases respectively, with 9 bases between them. This CDR3 spans 15 amino acids. In DNA form, the CDR3 reads TGTGCCAGCAGCTCGACAGCCCCGAACACCGGGGAGCTGTTTTTT. It translates to CASSSTAPNTGELFF. The variable domain in full, completed from reference TRBV7-2 and TRBJ2-2, reads GAGVSQSPSNKVTEKGKDVELRCDPISGHTALYWYRQSLGQGLEFLIYFQGNSAPDKSGLPSDRFSAERTGGSVSTLTIQRTQQEDSAVYLCASSSTAPNTGELFFGEGSRLTVL.

The V gene is TRBV15, the J gene TRBJ2-1, with 10 bases that match TRBD2. The CDR3 has 15 amino acids. Trimming at V came to 0 bases and at J to 8 bases, leaving 4 bases not matched to a gene. Germline V gene lookup returns CDR1 LNHNV and CDR2 YYDKDF (reference sequence). This chain's CDR3 is CATSRDSGRIDEQFF. The CDR3, as DNA: TGTGCCACCAGCAGAGATAGCGGGAGGATCGATGAGCAGTTCTTC. Together with reference TRBV15 and TRBJ2-1, the CDR3 gives the full variable domain: DAMVIQNPRYQVTQFGKPVTLSCSQTLNHNVMYWYQQKSSQAPKLLFHYYDKDFNNEADTPDNFQSRRPNTSFCFLDIRSPGLGDTAMYLCATSRDSGRIDEQFFGPGTRLTVL.

V and J are TRBV11-3 and TRBJ2-7; no reliable D call. The V and J ends lost 5 bases and 4 bases respectively, with 12 bases between them. This CDR3 contains 13 residues. The germline V gene encodes CDR1 SGHNT and CDR2 YENEEA. The DNA for the CDR3 is TGTGCCAGCAGCAAAAATGTCGGATACGAGCAGTACTTC. Its translation: CASSKNVGYEQYF.

This chain connects TRBV2 to TRBJ2-7; D gene unclear. Trimming removed 5 bases from V and 0 bases from J, with 8 bases in between. CDR3 length equals 13 residues. From germline, CDR1 is SNHLY and CDR2 FYNNEI. CDR3 amino acids: CASSPPSSYEQYF. The CDR3 DNA sequence: TGTGCCAGCAGTCCCCCTAGCTCCTACGAGCAGTACTTC.

The V and J genes are TRBV25-1 and TRBJ2-7; D possibly uses TRBD1 or TRBD2 (5 bases each). Germline loops: CDR1 MGHDK, CDR2 SYGVNS. The CDR3 spans 13 residues. Trimming took 5 bases from V and 6 from J, leaving 14 bases between them. The CDR3 sequence: CASSRGAKSEQYF. As DNA, the CDR3 is TGTGCCAGCAGTCGAGGGGCGAAGTCCGAGCAGTACTTC.

This clone was recorded only once. The rearrangement links TRBV28 to TRBJ1-1; no definite D call. Deletions cut 3 bases from V and 7 bases from J, with 9 bases between. Germline V gene data show CDR1 as MDHEN and CDR2 as SYDVKM. The CDR3 runs 12 residues. The DNA for the CDR3 is TGTGCCAGCAGTTTCGGGCGGCTTGAAGCTTTCTTT. Residues: CASSFGRLEAFF.

The V call is TRBV27, the J call TRBJ1-2, with D tentatively TRBD1 (5 bases). The CDR3 has 13 amino acids. The V and J ends lost 5 bases and 7 bases respectively, with 14 bases between them. The germline gives CDR1 MNHEY, CDR2 SMNVEV (reference sequence). CDR3 loop: CASSTTEGSGYTF. CDR3 coding DNA: TGTGCCAGCAGTACGACAGAGGGCAGTGGCTACACCTTC.

This clone was observed once. The sample contains more than one DNA sequence encoding this CDR3. The rearrangement uses TRBV6-6 and TRBJ2-3; the D is unclear. The CDR3 spans 12 residues. V was shortened by 6 bases and J by 4 bases, with 8 bases between the two germline ends. CDR1 and CDR2 (germline): MNHNY, SVGAGI (reference sequence). CDR3 DNA: TGTGCCAGCAGCTCCACACCAGATACGCAGTATTTT. Residues: CASSSTPDTQYF.

The chain carries TRBV28 and TRBJ1-1; 7 positions agree with TRBD1. Losses at the gene ends were 9 bases for V and 6 bases for J; bases not matched to a gene: 25. The germline V gene has CDR1 MDHEN and CDR2 SYDVKM. The CDR3 is 18 amino acids. The CDR3 DNA sequence: TGTGCCAGTCCCCGGGACAGCCGTCTGGGGACACTTCCCCCTGAAGCTTTCTTT. This codes for CASPRDSRLGTLPPEAFF.

The V and J genes are TRBV19 and TRBJ2-4, with 9 positions matching TRBD1. The CDR3 is 14 residues long. Germline-derived CDR1 and CDR2 are LNHDA and SQIVND (reference sequence). The J segment lost 8 bases and the V segment lost 6 bases, leaving 8 bases of the junction unmatched. CDR3: CASSPRDRVYIQYF. In DNA form, the CDR3 reads TGTGCCAGTAGCCCCCGGGACAGGGTATACATTCAGTACTTC.

The J gene is TRBJ2-2, the V gene TRBV9, with D tentatively TRBD1 (6 bases). Germline V lookup: CDR1 SGDLS, CDR2 YYNGEE. The ends were cut back, 3 bases at V and 5 bases at J, with 11 bases in the middle. The CDR3 runs to 14 residues. For the CDR3, the DNA is TGTGCCAGCAGCGAGACAGGACAAACCGGGGAGCTGTTTTTT. Encoded protein: CASSETGQTGELFF.

The chain is built from TRBV10-3 and TRBJ2-7; 9 bases are shared with TRBD2. CDR3 length equals 15 residues. The germline V gene has CDR1 ENHRY and CDR2 SYGVKD. V lost 2 bases and J lost 6; bases outside the gene matches: 8. The CDR3: CAISERTSVSGEQYF. CDR3 DNA sequence: TGTGCCATCAGTGAGAGGACTAGCGTTTCGGGCGAGCAGTACTTC.

The V call is TRBV7-2, the J call TRBJ1-3, with D unresolved. Germline assignment: CDR1 SGHTA and CDR2 FQGNSA. This CDR3 has 14 residues. V lost 2 bases and J 4 bases, leaving 9 bases between the germline ends. CDR3 bases: TGTGCCAGCAGCTTACACAAGTCGGGAAACACCATATATTTT. Encoded protein: CASSLHKSGNTIYF.